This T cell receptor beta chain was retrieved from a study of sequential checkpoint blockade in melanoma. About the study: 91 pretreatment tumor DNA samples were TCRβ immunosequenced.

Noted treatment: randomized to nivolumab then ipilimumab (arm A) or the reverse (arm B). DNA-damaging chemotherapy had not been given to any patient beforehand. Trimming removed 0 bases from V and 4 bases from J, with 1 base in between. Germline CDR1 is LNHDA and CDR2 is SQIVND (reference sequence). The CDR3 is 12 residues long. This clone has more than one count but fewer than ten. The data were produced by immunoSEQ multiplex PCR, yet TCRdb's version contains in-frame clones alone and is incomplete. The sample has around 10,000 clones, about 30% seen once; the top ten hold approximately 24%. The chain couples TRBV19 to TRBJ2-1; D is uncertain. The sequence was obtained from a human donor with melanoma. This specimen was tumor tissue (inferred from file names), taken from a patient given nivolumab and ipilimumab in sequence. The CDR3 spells CASSIEYNEQFF. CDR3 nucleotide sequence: TGTGCCAGTAGTATAGAGTACAATGAGCAGTTCTTC. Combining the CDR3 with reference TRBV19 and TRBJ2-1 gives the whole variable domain DGGITQSPKYLFRKEGQNVTLSCEQNLNHDAMYWYRQDPGQGLRLIYYSQIVNDFQKGDIAEGYSVSREKKESFPLTVTSAQKNPTAFYLCASSIEYNEQFFGPGTRLTVL.